Detailed here is one T cell receptor (beta chain). The protocol was immunoSEQ multiplex PCR, while the TCRdb copy is restricted to in-frame clones and leaves out a portion. The sample contains about 84,000 clones, 70% to 85% of which appear only once. The data belong to a study of blood T cell repertoires in COVID-19. The length of the CDR3 is 14 residues. Trimming removed 2 bases from V and 7 bases from J; junction bases left unmatched: 4. The germline gives CDR1 SGHAT, CDR2 FQNNGV. The clonotype originates from a man aged 50-59 years with active or convalescent COVID-19. Sample: peripheral blood. This chain joins TRBV11-2 and TRBJ2-1, with 8 bases that match TRBD1. The CDR3 reads CASSLLQGGNEQFF. The CDR3 bases are TGTGCCAGCAGCTTATTACAGGGGGGAAATGAGCAGTTCTTC. Combining the CDR3 with reference TRBV11-2 and TRBJ2-1 gives the whole variable domain EAGVAQSPRYKIIEKRQSVAFWCNPISGHATLYWYQQILGQGPKLLIQFQNNGVVDDSQLPKDRFSAERLKGVDSTLKIQPAKLEDSAVYLCASSLLQGGNEQFFGPGTRLTVL.